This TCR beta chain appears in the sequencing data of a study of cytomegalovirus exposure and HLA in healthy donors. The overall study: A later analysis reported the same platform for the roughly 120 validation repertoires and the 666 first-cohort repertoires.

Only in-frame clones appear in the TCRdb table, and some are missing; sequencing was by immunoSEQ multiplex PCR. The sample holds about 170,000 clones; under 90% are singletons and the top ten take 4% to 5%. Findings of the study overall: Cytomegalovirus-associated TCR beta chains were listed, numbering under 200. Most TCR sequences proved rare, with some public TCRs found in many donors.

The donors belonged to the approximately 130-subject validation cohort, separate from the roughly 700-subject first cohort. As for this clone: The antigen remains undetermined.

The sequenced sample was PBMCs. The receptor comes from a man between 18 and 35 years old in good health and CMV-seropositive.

The chain's CDR3 is CASSGDSLNTEAFF. The CDR3 region has the DNA TGTGCCAGCAGTGGAGACAGCCTGAACACTGAAGCTTTCTTT. This sequence joins TRBV25-1 and TRBJ1-1, with D perhaps matching TRBD1 (5 bases). CDR3 length equals 14 residues. Trimming pared 4 bases from V and 0 bases from J, leaving 9 bases between. Germline V gives CDR1 MGHDK, CDR2 SYGVNS.